Listed below are T cell receptor beta chains from one sample, sequenced in a study of persistence of HIV-infected CD4 T cells. These receptors' targets are unknown. The method was immunoSEQ multiplex PCR; TCRdb's version includes in-frame clones alone and lacks a portion of them. The profile shows roughly 41,000 clones, 87% of them singletons. Here the sequenced sample was CD4+ T cells sorted from PBMCs after approximately 20-hour stimulation, taken from a patient who received antiretroviral therapy. The receptor source for this set is an adult man with HIV who was CMV-seropositive. CDR3s include the opening cysteine and the closing phenylalanine or tryptophan. A D gene is named only where the DNA matches it firmly. Size tells how often a clone was seen (once, few, many) or the class of an expanded clone, and some rows leave it out.

J gene: TRBJ1-2
clone size: NA
V gene: TRBV30
D gene: NA
CDR3 protein: CAWSPGNYGYTF
CDR3 DNA: TGTGCCTGGAGTCCGGGGAACTATGGCTACACCTTC

J gene: TRBJ2-6
clone size: few
V gene: TRBV5-4
D gene: NA
CDR3 protein: CASSPGQTQSGANVLTF
CDR3 DNA: TGTGCCAGCAGCCCAGGACAGACCCAATCTGGGGCCAACGTCCTGACTTTC

J gene: TRBJ2-3
clone size: NA
V gene: TRBV10-3
D gene: NA
CDR3 protein: CAISALSTGTDTQYF
CDR3 DNA: TGTGCCATCAGTGCCCTTTCAACAGGCACAGATACGCAGTATTTT

J gene: TRBJ1-1
clone size: NA
V gene: TRBV6-2/TRBV6-3
D gene: NA
CDR3 protein: CASSLRYNTEAFF
CDR3 DNA: TGTGCCAGCAGTCTCAGATACAACACTGAAGCTTTCTTT

J gene: TRBJ1-3
clone size: NA
V gene: TRBV30
D gene: NA
CDR3 protein: CAGFGSNTIYF
CDR3 DNA: TGTGCCGGTTTCGGCAGTAACACCATATATTTT

J gene: TRBJ1-4
clone size: NA
V gene: TRBV28
D gene: NA
CDR3 protein: CASSGLPGSFNEKLFF
CDR3 DNA: TGTGCCAGCAGCGGCCTTCCGGGTTCCTTTAATGAAAAACTGTTTTTT

J gene: TRBJ2-3
clone size: NA
V gene: TRBV11-2
D gene: NA
CDR3 protein: CASSPHTDTQYF
CDR3 DNA: TGTGCCAGCAGCCCACACACAGATACGCAGTATTTT

J gene: TRBJ2-1
clone size: NA
V gene: TRBV2
D gene: TRBD1
CDR3 protein: CASSEQGQGHNEQFF
CDR3 DNA: TGTGCCAGCAGTGAACAGGGACAGGGGCACAATGAGCAGTTCTTC

J gene: TRBJ1-3
clone size: NA
V gene: TRBV29-1
D gene: NA
CDR3 protein: CSVAGTAGNTIYF
CDR3 DNA: TGCAGCGTCGCCGGCACGGCTGGAAACACCATATATTTT

J gene: TRBJ1-1
clone size: NA
V gene: TRBV18
D gene: NA
CDR3 protein: CASSRYTGTEAFF
CDR3 DNA: TGTGCCAGCTCACGATACACGGGGACTGAAGCTTTCTTT

J gene: TRBJ2-1
clone size: NA
V gene: TRBV24-1
D gene: NA
CDR3 protein: CATSDSKQALAYNEQFF
CDR3 DNA: TGTGCCACCAGTGACTCCAAACAGGCGCTTGCCTACAATGAGCAGTTCTTC

J gene: TRBJ1-1
clone size: NA
V gene: TRBV6-5
D gene: TRBD1
CDR3 protein: CASSPGTGDQAFF
CDR3 DNA: TGTGCCAGCAGTCCCGGGACAGGGGATCAAGCTTTCTTT

J gene: TRBJ1-1
clone size: few
V gene: TRBV5-4
D gene: NA
CDR3 protein: CASSLARALPLNTEAFF
CDR3 DNA: TGTGCCAGCAGCTTGGCCAGGGCCCTTCCCTTGAACACTGAAGCTTTCTTT

J gene: TRBJ1-5
clone size: NA
V gene: TRBV25-1
D gene: TRBD1
CDR3 protein: CASSRGQGNQPQHF
CDR3 DNA: TGTGCCAGCAGTCGTGGACAGGGGAATCAGCCCCAGCATTTT

J gene: TRBJ1-2
clone size: NA
V gene: TRBV19
D gene: TRBD1
CDR3 protein: CASRWDRAYGYTF
CDR3 DNA: TGTGCCAGTAGATGGGACAGGGCGTATGGCTACACCTTC

J gene: TRBJ1-2
clone size: NA
V gene: TRBV2
D gene: NA
CDR3 protein: CASSEGLNYGYTF
CDR3 DNA: TGTGCCAGCAGTGAAGGACTCAACTATGGCTACACCTTC

J gene: TRBJ2-2
clone size: NA
V gene: TRBV2
D gene: TRBD2
CDR3 protein: CASSVGGTLGTGELFF
CDR3 DNA: TGTGCCAGCAGTGTGGGAGGGACCTTAGGGACCGGGGAGCTGTTTTTT

J gene: TRBJ2-1
clone size: NA
V gene: TRBV6-5
D gene: NA
CDR3 protein: CASSRSGSSYNEQFF
CDR3 DNA: TGTGCCAGCAGTAGGTCGGGGAGCTCCTACAATGAGCAGTTCTTC

J gene: TRBJ1-5
clone size: NA
V gene: TRBV30
D gene: NA
CDR3 protein: CAWSEGLSNQPQHF
CDR3 DNA: TGTGCCTGGAGTGAAGGACTGAGCAATCAGCCCCAGCATTTT

J gene: TRBJ1-2
clone size: NA
V gene: TRBV30
D gene: NA
CDR3 protein: CAWKSIREIPNYGYTF
CDR3 DNA: TGTGCCTGGAAGTCGATTAGGGAGATACCTAACTATGGCTACACCTTC

J gene: TRBJ2-4
clone size: NA
V gene: TRBV9
D gene: TRBD2
CDR3 protein: CASSVAGGAKNIQYF
CDR3 DNA: TGTGCCAGCAGCGTAGCGGGAGGGGCCAAAAACATTCAGTACTTC

J gene: TRBJ2-1
clone size: NA
V gene: TRBV27
D gene: TRBD1
CDR3 protein: CASSLRGNEQFF
CDR3 DNA: TGTGCCAGCAGTCTCAGGGGGAATGAGCAGTTCTTC

J gene: TRBJ1-1
clone size: NA
V gene: TRBV15
D gene: NA
CDR3 protein: CATSRAVNTEAFF
CDR3 DNA: TGTGCCACCAGCAGAGCGGTGAACACTGAAGCTTTCTTT

J gene: TRBJ1-1
clone size: NA
V gene: TRBV7-3
D gene: NA
CDR3 protein: CASSLQVNTEAFF
CDR3 DNA: TGTGCCAGCAGCCTACAGGTGAACACTGAAGCTTTCTTT

J gene: TRBJ2-2
clone size: once
V gene: TRBV4-3
D gene: NA
CDR3 protein: CASSQDHGANTGELFF
CDR3 DNA: TGCGCCAGCAGCCAAGATCACGGGGCGAACACCGGGGAGCTGTTTTTT

J gene: TRBJ1-1
clone size: once
V gene: TRBV30
D gene: NA
CDR3 protein: CAWSVRGGGTEAFF
CDR3 DNA: TGTGCCTGGAGTGTTCGGGGGGGCGGCACTGAAGCTTTCTTT

J gene: TRBJ2-7
clone size: NA
V gene: TRBV7-6
D gene: NA
CDR3 protein: CASSLNQDSYEQYF
CDR3 DNA: TGTGCCAGCAGTTTAAACCAGGACTCCTACGAGCAGTACTTC

J gene: TRBJ1-1
clone size: NA
V gene: TRBV10-2
D gene: TRBD1
CDR3 protein: CASSRTGGVEAFF
CDR3 DNA: TGCGCCAGCAGTAGGACAGGGGGCGTTGAAGCTTTCTTT

J gene: TRBJ2-5
clone size: NA
V gene: TRBV11-2
D gene: NA
CDR3 protein: CASSLGQETQYF
CDR3 DNA: TGTGCCAGCAGCTTAGGCCAAGAGACCCAGTACTTC

J gene: TRBJ2-5
clone size: NA
V gene: TRBV5-6
D gene: NA
CDR3 protein: CASSSQETQYF
CDR3 DNA: TGTGCCAGCAGCTCCCAAGAGACCCAGTACTTC

J gene: TRBJ1-5
clone size: NA
V gene: TRBV19
D gene: NA
CDR3 protein: CASIGNNGQPQHF
CDR3 DNA: TGTGCCAGTATAGGGAATAACGGTCAGCCCCAGCATTTT

J gene: TRBJ2-7
clone size: few
V gene: TRBV12-3/TRBV12-4
D gene: TRBD2
CDR3 protein: CASSSGGPYEQYF
CDR3 DNA: TGTGCCAGCAGCTCGGGGGGGCCTTACGAGCAGTACTTC

J gene: TRBJ1-6
clone size: NA
V gene: TRBV14
D gene: NA
CDR3 protein: CASSLTANSPLHF
CDR3 DNA: TGTGCCAGCAGCCTGACAGCTAATTCACCCCTCCACTTT

J gene: TRBJ1-1
clone size: NA
V gene: TRBV7-2
D gene: NA
CDR3 protein: CASSFSGPGGTEAFF
CDR3 DNA: TGTGCCAGCAGCTTTTCAGGGCCCGGAGGGACTGAAGCTTTCTTT

J gene: TRBJ1-1
clone size: NA
V gene: TRBV19
D gene: TRBD1
CDR3 protein: CASSTGDSRMNTEAFF
CDR3 DNA: TGTGCCAGTAGTACGGGGGACAGCCGGATGAACACTGAAGCTTTCTTT

J gene: TRBJ2-4
clone size: NA
V gene: TRBV29-1
D gene: NA
CDR3 protein: CSVAGFLGIQYF
CDR3 DNA: TGCAGCGTTGCAGGATTCCTGGGCATTCAGTACTTC

J gene: TRBJ1-4
clone size: NA
V gene: TRBV15
D gene: TRBD1
CDR3 protein: CATSTGGAGEKLFF
CDR3 DNA: TGTGCCACCAGCACAGGGGGCGCGGGTGAAAAACTGTTTTTT

J gene: TRBJ1-5
clone size: NA
V gene: TRBV15
D gene: NA
CDR3 protein: CATSYDRSLYQPQHF
CDR3 DNA: TGTGCCACCAGCTACGATAGGAGTCTATATCAGCCCCAGCATTTT

J gene: TRBJ1-6
clone size: few
V gene: TRBV15
D gene: NA
CDR3 protein: CATSRENTRSLNSPLHF
CDR3 DNA: TGTGCCACCAGCAGAGAGAACACCCGCTCCCTTAATTCACCCCTCCACTTT

J gene: TRBJ2-1
clone size: few
V gene: TRBV14
D gene: TRBD1
CDR3 protein: CASSQVLQGDQFF
CDR3 DNA: TGTGCCAGCAGCCAAGTCCTACAGGGGGACCAGTTCTTC

J gene: TRBJ1-1
clone size: NA
V gene: TRBV12-3/TRBV12-4
D gene: NA
CDR3 protein: CASSRGGHTEAFF
CDR3 DNA: TGTGCCAGCAGTCGGGGGGGGCACACTGAAGCTTTCTTT

J gene: TRBJ1-6
clone size: NA
V gene: TRBV30
D gene: TRBD1
CDR3 protein: CAWSALQGELHF
CDR3 DNA: TGTGCCTGGAGTGCCCTTCAGGGGGAGCTCCACTTT

J gene: TRBJ1-3
clone size: NA
V gene: TRBV3-1/TRBV3-2
D gene: NA
CDR3 protein: CASSQENTIYF
CDR3 DNA: TGTGCCAGCAGCCAAGAGAACACCATATATTTT

J gene: TRBJ2-2
clone size: NA
V gene: TRBV3-1/TRBV3-2
D gene: NA
CDR3 protein: CASSQDTRAGELFF
CDR3 DNA: TGTGCCAGCAGCCAAGATACAAGGGCCGGGGAGCTGTTTTTT

J gene: TRBJ2-7
clone size: NA
V gene: TRBV5-1
D gene: NA
CDR3 protein: CASSRVNLYEQYF
CDR3 DNA: TGCGCCAGCAGCCGGGTCAATCTATACGAGCAGTACTTC

J gene: TRBJ1-5
clone size: NA
V gene: TRBV30
D gene: NA
CDR3 protein: CAWSPRGNQPQHF
CDR3 DNA: TGTGCCTGGAGTCCCAGGGGCAATCAGCCCCAGCATTTT

J gene: TRBJ1-2
clone size: once
V gene: TRBV14
D gene: NA
CDR3 protein: CASSQDFRDGRGYTF
CDR3 DNA: TGTGCCAGCAGCCAAGATTTCCGGGACGGCCGCGGCTACACCTTC

J gene: TRBJ1-4
clone size: NA
V gene: TRBV12-3/TRBV12-4
D gene: NA
CDR3 protein: CASRVGGNEKLFF
CDR3 DNA: TGTGCCAGCAGAGTGGGGGGAAATGAAAAACTGTTTTTT